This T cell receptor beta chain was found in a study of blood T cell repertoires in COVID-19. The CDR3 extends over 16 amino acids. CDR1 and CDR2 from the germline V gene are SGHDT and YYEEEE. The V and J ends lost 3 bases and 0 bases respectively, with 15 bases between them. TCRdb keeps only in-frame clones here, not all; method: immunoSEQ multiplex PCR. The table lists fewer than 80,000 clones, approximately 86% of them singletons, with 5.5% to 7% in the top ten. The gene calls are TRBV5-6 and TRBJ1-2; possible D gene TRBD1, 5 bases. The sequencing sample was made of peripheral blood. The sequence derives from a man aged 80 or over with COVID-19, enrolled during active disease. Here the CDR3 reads CASSYRRGTANYGYTF. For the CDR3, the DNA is TGTGCCAGCAGCTACCGTCGGGGGACCGCTAACTATGGCTACACCTTC. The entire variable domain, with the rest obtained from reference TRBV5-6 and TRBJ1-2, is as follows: DAGVTQSPTHLIKTRGQQVTLRCSPKSGHDTVSWYQQALGQGPQFIFQYYEEEERQRGNFPDRFSGHQFPNYSSELNVNALLLGDSALYLCASSYRRGTANYGYTFGSGTRLTVV.